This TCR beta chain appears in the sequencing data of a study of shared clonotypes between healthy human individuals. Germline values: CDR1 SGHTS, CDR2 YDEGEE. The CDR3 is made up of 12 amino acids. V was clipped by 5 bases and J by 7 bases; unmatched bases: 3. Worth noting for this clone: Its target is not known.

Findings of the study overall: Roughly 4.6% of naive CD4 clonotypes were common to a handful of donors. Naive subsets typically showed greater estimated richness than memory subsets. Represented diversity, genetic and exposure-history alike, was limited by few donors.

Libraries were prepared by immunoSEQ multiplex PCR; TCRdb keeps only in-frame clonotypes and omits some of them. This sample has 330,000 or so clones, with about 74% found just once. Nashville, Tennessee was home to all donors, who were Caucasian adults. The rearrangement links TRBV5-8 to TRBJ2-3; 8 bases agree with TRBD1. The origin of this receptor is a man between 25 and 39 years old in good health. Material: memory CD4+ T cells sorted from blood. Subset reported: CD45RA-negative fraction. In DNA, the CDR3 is TGTGCCAGCAGACGGACAGGGAATACGCAGTATTTT. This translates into CASRRTGNTQYF.